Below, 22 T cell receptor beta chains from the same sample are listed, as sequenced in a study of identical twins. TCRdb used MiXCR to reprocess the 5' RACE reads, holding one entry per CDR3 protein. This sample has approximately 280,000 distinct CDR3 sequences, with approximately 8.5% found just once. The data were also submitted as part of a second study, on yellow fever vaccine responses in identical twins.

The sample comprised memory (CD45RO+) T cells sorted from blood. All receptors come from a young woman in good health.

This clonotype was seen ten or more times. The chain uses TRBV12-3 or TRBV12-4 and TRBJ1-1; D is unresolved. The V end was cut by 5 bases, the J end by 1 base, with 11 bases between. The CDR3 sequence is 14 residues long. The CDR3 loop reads CASSPWTENTEAFF. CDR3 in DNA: TGTGCCAGCAGTCCCTGGACGGAGAACACTGAAGCTTTCTTT.

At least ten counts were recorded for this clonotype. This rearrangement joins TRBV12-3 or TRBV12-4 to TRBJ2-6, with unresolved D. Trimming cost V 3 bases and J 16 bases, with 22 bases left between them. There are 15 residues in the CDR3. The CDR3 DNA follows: TGTGCCAGCAGTTTCAACACCCAACGATCGAGATTACTGACTTTC. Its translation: CASSFNTQRSRLLTF.

The CDR3 coding sequence is TGTGCCAGCAGTCTAAGAGGGGGAGGACTAGCGGGAGTCCACAATGAGCAGTTCTTC. This sequence encodes CASSLRGGGLAGVHNEQFF. The V gene is TRBV12-3 or TRBV12-4, the J gene TRBJ2-1; 13 bases match TRBD2. This CDR3 has 19 amino acids. With V trimmed by 5 bases and J by 5 bases, 15 bases remained unmatched.

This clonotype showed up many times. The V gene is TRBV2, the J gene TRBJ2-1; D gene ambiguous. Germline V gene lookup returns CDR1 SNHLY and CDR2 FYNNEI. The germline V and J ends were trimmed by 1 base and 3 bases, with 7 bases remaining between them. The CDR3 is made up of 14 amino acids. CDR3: CASSEEWVYNEQFF. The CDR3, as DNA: TGTGCCAGCAGTGAAGAATGGGTCTACAATGAGCAGTTCTTC.

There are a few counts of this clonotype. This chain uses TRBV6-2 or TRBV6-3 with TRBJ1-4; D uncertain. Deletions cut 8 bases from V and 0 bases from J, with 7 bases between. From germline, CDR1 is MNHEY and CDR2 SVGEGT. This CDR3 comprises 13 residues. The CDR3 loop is CASGRSTNEKLFF. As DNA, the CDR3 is TGTGCCAGCGGTCGGTCAACTAATGAAAAACTGTTTTTT.

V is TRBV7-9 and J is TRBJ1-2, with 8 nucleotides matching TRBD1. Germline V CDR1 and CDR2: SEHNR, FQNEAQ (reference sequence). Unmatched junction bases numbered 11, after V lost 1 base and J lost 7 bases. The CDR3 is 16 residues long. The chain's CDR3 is CASSLDGAAGGGGYTF. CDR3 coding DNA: TGTGCCAGCAGCTTAGACGGCGCGGCAGGGGGCGGTGGCTACACCTTC.

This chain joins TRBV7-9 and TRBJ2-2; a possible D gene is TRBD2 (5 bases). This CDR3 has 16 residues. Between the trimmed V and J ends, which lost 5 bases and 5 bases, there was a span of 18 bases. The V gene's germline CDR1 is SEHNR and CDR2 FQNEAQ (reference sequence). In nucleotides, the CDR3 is TGTGCCAGCAGCCTCGGACCCAACCCGGGGACCGGGGAGCTGTTTTTT. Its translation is CASSLGPNPGTGELFF.

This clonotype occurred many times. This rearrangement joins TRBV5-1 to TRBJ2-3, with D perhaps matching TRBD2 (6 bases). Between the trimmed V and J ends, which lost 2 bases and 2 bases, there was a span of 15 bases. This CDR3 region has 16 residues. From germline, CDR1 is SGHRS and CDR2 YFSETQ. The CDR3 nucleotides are TGCGCCAGCAGCTTTGGTAGCGGAGTGGACACAGATACGCAGTATTTT. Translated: CASSFGSGVDTDTQYF.

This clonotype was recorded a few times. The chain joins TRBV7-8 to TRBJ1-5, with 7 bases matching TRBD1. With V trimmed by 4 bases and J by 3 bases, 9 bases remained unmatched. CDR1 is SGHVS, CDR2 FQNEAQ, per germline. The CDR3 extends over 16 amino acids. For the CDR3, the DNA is TGTGCCAGCAGCTCCCCAACAGGGGATCTCAATCAGCCCCAGCATTTT. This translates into CASSSPTGDLNQPQHF. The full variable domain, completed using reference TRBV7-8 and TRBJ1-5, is GAGVSQSPRYKVAKRGQDVALRCDPISGHVSLFWYQQALGQGPEFLTYFQNEAQLDKSGLPSDRFFAERPEGSVSTLKIQRTQQEDSAVYLCASSSPTGDLNQPQHFGDGTRLSIL.

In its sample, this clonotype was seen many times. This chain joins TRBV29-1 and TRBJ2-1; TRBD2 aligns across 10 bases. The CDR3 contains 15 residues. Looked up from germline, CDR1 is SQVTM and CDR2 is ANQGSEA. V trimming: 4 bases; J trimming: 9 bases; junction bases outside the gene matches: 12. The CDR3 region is CSVGRTSGGSVEQFF. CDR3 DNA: TGCAGCGTTGGTAGGACTAGCGGAGGTTCCGTTGAGCAGTTCTTC.

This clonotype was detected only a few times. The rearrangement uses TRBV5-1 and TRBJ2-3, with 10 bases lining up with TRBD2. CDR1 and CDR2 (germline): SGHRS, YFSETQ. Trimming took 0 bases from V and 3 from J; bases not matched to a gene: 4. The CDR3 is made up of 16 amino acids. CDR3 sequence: CASSLAPGLATDTQYF. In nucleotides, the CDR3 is TGCGCCAGCAGCTTGGCTCCGGGACTAGCGACAGATACGCAGTATTTT.

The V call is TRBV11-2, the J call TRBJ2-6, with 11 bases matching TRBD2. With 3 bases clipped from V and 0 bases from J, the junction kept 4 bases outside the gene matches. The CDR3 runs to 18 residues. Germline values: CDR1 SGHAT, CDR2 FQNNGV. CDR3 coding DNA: TGTGCCAGCAGCTTCGAGACTAGCGGGACCTCTGGGGCCAACGTCCTGACTTTC. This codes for CASSFETSGTSGANVLTF.

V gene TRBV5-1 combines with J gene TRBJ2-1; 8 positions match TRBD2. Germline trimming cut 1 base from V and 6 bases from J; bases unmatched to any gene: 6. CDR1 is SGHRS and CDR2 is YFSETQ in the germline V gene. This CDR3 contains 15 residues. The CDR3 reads CASSLPGRVGNEQFF. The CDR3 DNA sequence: TGCGCCAGCAGCTTGCCCGGGAGGGTGGGCAATGAGCAGTTCTTC.

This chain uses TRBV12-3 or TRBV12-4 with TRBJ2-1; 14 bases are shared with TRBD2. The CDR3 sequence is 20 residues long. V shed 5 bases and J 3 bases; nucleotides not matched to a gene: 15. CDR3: CASSDWGLAGEKADYNEQFF. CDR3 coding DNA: TGTGCCAGCAGTGACTGGGGACTAGCGGGAGAGAAGGCTGACTACAATGAGCAGTTCTTC.

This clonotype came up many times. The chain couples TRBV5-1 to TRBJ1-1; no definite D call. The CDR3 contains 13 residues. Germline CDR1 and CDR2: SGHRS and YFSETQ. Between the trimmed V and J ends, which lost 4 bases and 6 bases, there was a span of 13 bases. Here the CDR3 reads CASSDQKAAEAFF. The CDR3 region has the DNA TGCGCCAGCAGCGACCAAAAGGCGGCTGAAGCTTTCTTT.

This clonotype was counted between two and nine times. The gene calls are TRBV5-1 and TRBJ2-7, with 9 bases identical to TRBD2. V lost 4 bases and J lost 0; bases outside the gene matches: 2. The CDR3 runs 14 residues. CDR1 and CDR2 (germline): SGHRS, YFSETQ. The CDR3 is CASSPSGNSYEQYF. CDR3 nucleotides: TGCGCCAGCAGCCCTAGCGGGAACTCCTACGAGCAGTACTTC.

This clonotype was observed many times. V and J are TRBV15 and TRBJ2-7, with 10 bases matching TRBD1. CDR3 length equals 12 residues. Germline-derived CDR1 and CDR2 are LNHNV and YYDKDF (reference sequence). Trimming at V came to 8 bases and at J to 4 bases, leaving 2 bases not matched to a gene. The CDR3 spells CATSGQGYEQYF. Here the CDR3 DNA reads TGTGCCACCTCGGGACAGGGGTACGAGCAGTACTTC.

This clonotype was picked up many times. The CDR3 is CASSPNGGSETQYF. CDR3 DNA sequence: TGTGCCAGCAGTCCGAACGGGGGTTCAGAGACCCAGTACTTC. The chain carries TRBV12-3 or TRBV12-4 and TRBJ2-5, with D possibly being TRBD2 (6 bases). The germline V and J ends were trimmed by 5 bases and 4 bases, with 14 bases remaining between them. The CDR3 length is 14 residues.

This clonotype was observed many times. Here the CDR3 reads CASSRTLAGGNNEQFF. CDR3 DNA sequence: TGTGCCAGCAGCCGGACACTAGCGGGGGGAAACAATGAGCAGTTCTTC. J is TRBJ2-1 and V is TRBV3-1, with 12 bases aligning to TRBD2. V gave up 4 bases and J gave up 5 bases; unmatched junction bases: 6. The CDR3 is made up of 16 amino acids. In germline, CDR1 is LGHDT, CDR2 YNNKEL (reference sequence).

The CDR3 nucleotides read TGCAGCGTGTCACATGGTTACACTGAAGCTTTCTTT. Its protein is CSVSHGYTEAFF. The chain employs TRBV29-1 and TRBJ1-1; no firm D call. CDR3 length: 12 amino acids. The germline V gene has CDR1 SQVTM and CDR2 ANQGSEA. V dropped 6 bases and J dropped 3 bases, with 11 bases sitting between them.

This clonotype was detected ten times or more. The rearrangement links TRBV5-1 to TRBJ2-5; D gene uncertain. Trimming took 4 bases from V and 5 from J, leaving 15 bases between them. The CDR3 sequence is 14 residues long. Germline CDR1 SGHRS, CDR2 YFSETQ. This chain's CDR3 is CASSPRDWGETQYF. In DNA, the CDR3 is TGCGCCAGCAGCCCTAGGGATTGGGGTGAGACCCAGTACTTC.

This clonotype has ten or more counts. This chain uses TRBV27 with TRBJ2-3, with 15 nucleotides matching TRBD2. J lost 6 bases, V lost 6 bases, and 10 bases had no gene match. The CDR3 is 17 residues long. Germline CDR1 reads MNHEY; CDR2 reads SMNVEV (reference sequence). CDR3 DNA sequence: TGTGCCAGCAGGCCCGAAGGACTAGCGGGGGGGGCCGATACGCAGTATTTT. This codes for CASRPEGLAGGADTQYF.